These T cell receptor beta chains were read from a single sample in a study of blood T cell repertoires in COVID-19. The assay was immunoSEQ multiplex PCR, and TCRdb's table has in-frame clones only and misses some. The repertoire has about 59,000 clones, roughly 80% of them found once; the top ten carry around 13%. The sequencing sample was made of peripheral blood. These receptors were taken from a woman in her 70s with acute or convalescent COVID-19. Each CDR3 is given with its conserved first and last residue. The order of the fields is CDR3 protein, V gene, J gene, CDR3 length.

CDR3aa: CASSLAVGKHGELFF
v_gene: TRBV11-2
j_gene: TRBJ2-2
len: 15

CDR3aa: CSASRQGLSF
v_gene: TRBV20-1
j_gene: TRBJ1-1
len: 10

CDR3aa: CASSLGKGAYGYTF
v_gene: TRBV7-9
j_gene: TRBJ1-2
len: 14

CDR3aa: CASTLTDDTIESSEQFF
v_gene: TRBV7-3
j_gene: TRBJ2-1
len: 17

CDR3aa: CASSDRGSVRPDTQYF
v_gene: TRBV5-1
j_gene: TRBJ2-3
len: 16

CDR3aa: CASSPFLGEDTEAFF
v_gene: TRBV6-5
j_gene: TRBJ1-1
len: 15

CDR3aa: CASPPGTGPNSPLHF
v_gene: TRBV2
j_gene: TRBJ1-6
len: 15

CDR3aa: CASSMRGQGNEKLFF
v_gene: TRBV19
j_gene: TRBJ1-4
len: 15

CDR3aa: CASSQSGPFGANVLTF
v_gene: TRBV3-1/TRBV3-2
j_gene: TRBJ2-6
len: 16

CDR3aa: CATSDGSGAGYTF
v_gene: TRBV24-1
j_gene: TRBJ1-2
len: 13

CDR3aa: CASSLSLNTQYF
v_gene: TRBV5-4
j_gene: TRBJ2-3
len: 12

CDR3aa: CASSLHGGSNYGYTF
v_gene: TRBV7-3
j_gene: TRBJ1-2
len: 15

CDR3aa: CASSLVFRRAGDTEAFF
v_gene: TRBV7-8
j_gene: TRBJ1-1
len: 17

CDR3aa: CASNPRGVQDTQYF
v_gene: TRBV19
j_gene: TRBJ2-3
len: 14

CDR3aa: CASRVFGTVNTEAFF
v_gene: TRBV19
j_gene: TRBJ1-1
len: 15

CDR3aa: CASRETGIYNSPLHF
v_gene: TRBV3-1/TRBV3-2
j_gene: TRBJ1-6
len: 15

CDR3aa: CASQAGFQETQYF
v_gene: TRBV25-1
j_gene: TRBJ2-5
len: 13

CDR3aa: CATSDFPGGPHNEQFF
v_gene: TRBV24-1
j_gene: TRBJ2-1
len: 16

CDR3aa: CASSLAGVKGTDTQYF
v_gene: TRBV5-1
j_gene: TRBJ2-3
len: 16

CDR3aa: CASSLAGQASTDTQYF
v_gene: TRBV5-6
j_gene: TRBJ2-3
len: 16

CDR3aa: CASGARSYEQYF
v_gene: TRBV6-5
j_gene: TRBJ2-7
len: 12

CDR3aa: CASSKALAGSENIQYF
v_gene: TRBV21-1
j_gene: TRBJ2-4
len: 16

CDR3aa: CASSGSPLTEQETQYF
v_gene: TRBV6-4
j_gene: TRBJ2-5
len: 16

CDR3aa: CASSHQKGDGYTF
v_gene: TRBV3-1/TRBV3-2
j_gene: TRBJ1-2
len: 13

CDR3aa: CASTWGGGTEAFF
v_gene: TRBV5-4
j_gene: TRBJ1-1
len: 13

CDR3aa: CATSRGGGGGKNIQYF
v_gene: TRBV15
j_gene: TRBJ2-4
len: 16

CDR3aa: CASSLTIQGPRGYTF
v_gene: TRBV5-1
j_gene: TRBJ1-2
len: 15

CDR3aa: CAWSAPGEGSQPQHF
v_gene: TRBV30
j_gene: TRBJ1-5
len: 15

CDR3aa: CASSPPKGENYGYTF
v_gene: TRBV23-1
j_gene: TRBJ1-2
len: 15

CDR3aa: CASSDRGSSYNEQFF
v_gene: TRBV6-1
j_gene: TRBJ2-1
len: 15

CDR3aa: CASSPPEGDYTGELFF
v_gene: TRBV3-1/TRBV3-2
j_gene: TRBJ2-2
len: 16

CDR3aa: CASRGRSGNTIYF
v_gene: TRBV10-1
j_gene: TRBJ1-3
len: 13

CDR3aa: CAWLFDRGEKLFF
v_gene: TRBV30
j_gene: TRBJ1-4
len: 13

CDR3aa: CASSFPVGGITDTQYF
v_gene: TRBV13
j_gene: TRBJ2-3
len: 16

CDR3aa: CASSRASGTSEAFF
v_gene: TRBV7-9
j_gene: TRBJ1-1
len: 14

CDR3aa: CASSGGGFGANVLTF
v_gene: TRBV19
j_gene: TRBJ2-6
len: 15

CDR3aa: CASSITAGIRELFF
v_gene: TRBV19
j_gene: TRBJ2-2
len: 14

CDR3aa: CASTPFGQGARDTEAFF
v_gene: TRBV19
j_gene: TRBJ1-1
len: 17